This T cell receptor beta chain comes out of a study of T cell responses to AZD1222 COVID-19 vaccine. Study observations and caveats: None of the repertoires were sampled until the peak T cell response had passed.

A note on this clone: Its specificity is unknown.

Clones were sequenced by immunoSEQ multiplex PCR, and TCRdb holds only the in-frame ones, with some missing. Of about 34,000 clones listed, 85% to 90% are singletons. CDR3 length: 13 amino acids. V lost 6 bases to trimming and J lost 3 bases, with 9 bases between them. In germline, CDR1 is MNHNY, CDR2 SVGAGI (reference sequence). Sample: peripheral blood, taken on day 0 of AZD1222 vaccination. The receptor comes from an adult in good health. This chain links TRBV6-6 with TRBJ2-1; D gene uncertain. The CDR3 sequence: CASSDLVYNEQFF. The CDR3, as DNA: TGTGCCAGCAGCGACCTCGTCTACAATGAGCAGTTCTTC.